A single sample is the source of the 21 T cell receptor beta chains below, sequenced in a study of T cell responses to AZD1222 COVID-19 vaccine. Profiling relied on immunoSEQ multiplex PCR, and the TCRdb table lists in-frame clones only, not all of them. The table lists roughly 54,000 clones, around 89% of them singletons. The starting material was peripheral blood, obtained 28 days after the second AZD1222 dose. The receptors come from an adult who received the AZD1222 COVID-19 vaccine.

For the CDR3, the DNA is TGTGCCAGCAGTGAGGAACAGGGTAGCAATCAGCCCCAGCATTTT. Encoded protein: CASSEEQGSNQPQHF. The chain carries TRBV2 and TRBJ1-5; D perhaps matches TRBD1 (6 bases). CDR3 length: 15 amino acids. Germline V gene data show CDR1 as SNHLY and CDR2 as FYNNEI. V dropped 3 bases and J dropped 0 bases, with 9 bases sitting between them.

The V gene is TRBV19, the J gene TRBJ1-5, with TRBD1 identical over 8 bases. Per germline, CDR1 LNHDA and CDR2 SQIVND (reference sequence). This CDR3 has 18 residues. V shed 5 bases, J shed 2 bases, and the junction held 14 bases outside the gene matches. The CDR3 coding sequence is TGTGCCAGTAGTCGCCAAACAGGGGGAGGGAATCGCAATCAGCCCCAGCATTTT. Translated, it gives CASSRQTGGGNRNQPQHF.

CDR3 in amino acids: CASSYVGQGYGYTF. Written as DNA, the CDR3 is TGTGCCAGCAGTTACGTGGGACAGGGTTATGGCTACACCTTC. V is TRBV6-5 and J is TRBJ1-2; the match to TRBD1 covers 9 bases. The germline gives CDR1 MNHEY, CDR2 SVGAGI. The V gene end was trimmed by 2 bases and the J gene end by 5 bases; junction bases not matched to a gene: 3. The CDR3 runs 14 residues.

The genes are TRBV29-1 and TRBJ2-3; D is perhaps TRBD1 (5 bases). The germline V and J ends were trimmed by 8 bases and 1 base, with 13 bases remaining between them. CDR3 length: 13 residues. The germline gives CDR1 SQVTM, CDR2 ANQGSEA. The CDR3 sequence is CSTPTEGTDTQYF. CDR3 nucleotides: TGCAGCACCCCGACAGAAGGCACAGATACGCAGTATTTT.

The chain links TRBV10-3 to TRBJ2-3; D remains ambiguous. The CDR3 covers 15 residues. Trimming took 0 bases from V and 4 from J, leaving 11 bases between them. Germline V CDR1 and CDR2: ENHRY, SYGVKD. CDR3: CAISESGTPADTQYF. Written as DNA, the CDR3 is TGTGCCATCAGTGAGTCCGGCACTCCCGCAGATACGCAGTATTTT.

This chain uses TRBV30 with TRBJ1-2; 10 positions match TRBD1. This CDR3 is 14 amino acids long. In germline, CDR1 is GTSNPN, CDR2 SVGIG (reference sequence). Unmatched junction bases numbered 9, after V lost 3 bases and J lost 8 bases. CDR3: CAWRGYGTGEGYTF. In nucleotides, the CDR3 is TGTGCCTGGAGGGGGTACGGGACAGGGGAAGGCTACACCTTC.

This chain links TRBV7-8 with TRBJ1-6; unclear D gene. Deletions cut 5 bases from V and 0 bases from J, with 8 bases between. This CDR3 contains 15 residues. Germline V gene lookup returns CDR1 SGHVS and CDR2 FQNEAQ. In DNA form, the CDR3 reads TGTGCCAGCAGCGCTATCAGCTCCTATAATTCACCCCTCCACTTT. Protein: CASSAISSYNSPLHF.

The rearrangement uses TRBV6-6 and TRBJ1-5; D gene unclear. Germline-derived CDR1 and CDR2 are MNHNY and SVGAGI (reference sequence). V was cut by 7 bases and J by 4 bases, with 11 bases left in between. The CDR3 is 13 residues long. The CDR3 DNA follows: TGTGCCAGCACAGGTCGGGTAAATCAGCCCCAGCATTTT. Encoded protein: CASTGRVNQPQHF.

The chain links TRBV9 to TRBJ1-6; D might be TRBD1 (5 bases). The CDR3 is 14 amino acids. The germline gives CDR1 SGDLS, CDR2 YYNGEE. Trimming removed 1 base from V and 4 bases from J, with 6 bases in between. This CDR3 reads CASSVQGYNSPLHF. CDR3 DNA sequence: TGTGCCAGCAGCGTACAGGGATATAATTCACCCCTCCACTTT.

J is TRBJ1-4 and V is TRBV4-3, with 8 bases lining up with TRBD1. CDR3 length equals 14 residues. Germline assignment: CDR1 LGHNA and CDR2 YSLEER. V lost 4 bases and J lost 11; bases outside the gene matches: 9. The CDR3 DNA reads TGCGCCAGCAGCCCGGGACAGGCAATACGGAAACTGTTTTTT. Amino acid sequence: CASSPGQAIRKLFF.

V gene TRBV2 combines with J gene TRBJ2-3; D not certain. The CDR3 covers 13 residues. Per germline, CDR1 SNHLY and CDR2 FYNNEI. Deletions cut 6 bases from V and 0 bases from J, with 7 bases between. CDR3 in amino acids: CASRTLSTDTQYF. CDR3 nucleotide sequence: TGTGCCAGCAGGACATTGAGCACAGATACGCAGTATTTT.

The chain carries TRBV2 and TRBJ2-7; perhaps TRBD2 as D (6 bases). CDR1 SNHLY and CDR2 FYNNEI come from the germline V gene. V shed 6 bases and J shed 7 bases, with 19 bases lying between them. The CDR3 has 14 residues. CDR3 loop: CASRETSLLLEQYF. CDR3 bases: TGTGCCAGCAGGGAGACTAGTTTGCTTCTAGAGCAGTACTTC.

The chain couples TRBV2 to TRBJ2-2; 7 positions match TRBD2. This CDR3 comprises 16 residues. After removal of 3 bases from V and 4 bases from J, the junction contained 8 bases not matched to a gene. Germline V gives CDR1 SNHLY, CDR2 FYNNEI. Here the CDR3 reads CASSDPGRGSTGELFF. The CDR3 DNA sequence: TGTGCCAGCAGTGATCCAGGGCGGGGGTCCACCGGGGAGCTGTTTTTT.

The V and J genes are TRBV4-3 and TRBJ2-7; 14 bases map to TRBD2. Germline CDR1 and CDR2: LGHNA and YSLEER. V trimming: 3 bases; J trimming: 7 bases; junction bases outside the gene matches: 5. The CDR3 is 15 amino acids. The CDR3 sequence: CASSQGLAGAKEQYF. In DNA, the CDR3 is TGCGCCAGCAGCCAGGGACTAGCGGGAGCTAAAGAGCAGTACTTC.

V is TRBV5-1 and J is TRBJ1-1; 8 nucleotides align to TRBD1. Germline CDR1 SGHRS, CDR2 YFSETQ. Trimming removed 2 bases from V and 5 bases from J; junction bases left unmatched: 5. The CDR3 has 14 amino acids. CDR3 in amino acids: CASSLIDRGTEAFF. CDR3 bases: TGCGCCAGCAGCTTAATCGACAGGGGAACTGAAGCTTTCTTT.

The chain couples TRBV3-1 (or the pseudogene TRBV3-2) to TRBJ1-1; no reliable D call. The V end lost 0 bases, the J end lost 4 bases, and 9 bases lay between the germline ends. In germline, CDR1 is LGHDT, CDR2 YNNKEL (reference sequence). The CDR3 runs to 14 residues. The CDR3 DNA reads TGTGCCAGCAGCCAAGATCCGGGCGTCACTGAAGCTTTCTTT. Residues: CASSQDPGVTEAFF.

V and J are TRBV18 and TRBJ1-1; no clear D gene. This CDR3 spans 13 amino acids. Trimming pared 5 bases from V and 0 bases from J, leaving 7 bases between. CDR1 and CDR2 (germline): KGHSH, LQKENI. This CDR3 is CASSREVNTEAFF. The DNA for the CDR3 is TGTGCCAGCTCAAGGGAGGTGAACACTGAAGCTTTCTTT.

The sample holds a few counts of this clone. This chain connects TRBV19 to TRBJ2-7, with 7 bases fitting TRBD1. V shed 5 bases and J 3 bases; nucleotides not matched to a gene: 4. The CDR3 is made up of 13 amino acids. CDR1 is LNHDA and CDR2 is SQIVND in the germline V gene (reference sequence). CDR3 DNA sequence: TGTGCCAGTAGTTTGGGACAGAACTACGAGCAGTACTTC. This sequence encodes CASSLGQNYEQYF.

This clone was observed a few times. The gene calls are TRBV5-1 and TRBJ2-7, with 8 bases identical to TRBD1. Trimming cost V 1 base and J 4 bases; bases outside gene matches: 4. Germline values: CDR1 SGHRS, CDR2 YFSETQ. This CDR3 has 14 amino acids. CDR3 in amino acids: CASSLPGGVYEQYF. CDR3 in DNA: TGCGCCAGCAGCTTGCCAGGGGGCGTTTACGAGCAGTACTTC.

This chain joins TRBV2 and TRBJ2-1; weak D call: TRBD2 (5 bases). CDR1 is SNHLY, CDR2 FYNNEI, per germline. The CDR3 covers 15 residues. V dropped 6 bases and J dropped 3 bases, with 15 bases sitting between them. The DNA of the CDR3 is TGTGCCAGCAGCGCCGCTAGGACTCACTACAATGAGCAGTTCTTC. It encodes CASSAARTHYNEQFF.

The chain recombines TRBV7-9 with TRBJ2-2; TRBD1 aligns across 7 bases. The CDR3 consists of 14 residues. V was clipped by 5 bases and J by 3 bases; unmatched bases: 3. Germline loops: CDR1 SEHNR, CDR2 FQNEAQ (reference sequence). This CDR3 reads CASSKTGDTGELFF. The CDR3 nucleotides are TGTGCCAGCAGCAAAACAGGGGACACCGGGGAGCTGTTTTTT.